These T cell receptor beta chains were read from a single sample in a study of T-cell reconstitution after alpha-beta-depleted transplantation in children. MiXCR, run by TCRdb on the PCR reads, gives a single entry per CDR3 protein. This sample yields about 600,000 distinct CDR3 sequences, of which more than 20% are seen a single time; over 12% belongs to the top ten. The sequencing used PBMCs, mostly from graft donor cells, collected 360 days after TCRalphabeta/CD19-depleted stem cell transplant. The receptors originated from a boy under two years old who had a stem cell transplant for acute myeloid leukemia, so the T cells may come from the graft donor. Both conserved end residues are part of each CDR3. D genes are given only for firm matches. A row's size may be missing; if present it is once, few, many or a size class.

TRBV7-9	TRBJ2-3	NA	NA	CASNLPGASTDTQYF	TGTGCCAGCAACTTACCAGGGGCTAGCACAGATACGCAGTATTTT
TRBV4-2	TRBJ2-5	many	TRBD2	CASSQASGLAETQYF	TGTGCCAGCAGCCAAGCCTCGGGACTAGCAGAGACCCAGTACTTC
TRBV7-9	TRBJ2-1	NA	TRBD2	CASSLDSGGAYEQFF	TGTGCCAGCAGCCTAGATAGCGGGGGGGCCTATGAGCAGTTCTTC
TRBV9	TRBJ1-1	many	TRBD1	CASSAQTGLNTEAFF	TGTGCCAGCAGCGCACAGACAGGGTTGAACACTGAAGCTTTCTTT
TRBV5-4	TRBJ2-7	few	NA	CASSLAPVDYEQYF	TGTGCCAGCAGCCTCGCTCCAGTTGACTACGAGCAGTACTTC
TRBV7-6	TRBJ1-2	NA	NA	CASSSLQGLDYGYTF	TGTGCCAGCAGCTCCCTACAGGGTCTGGACTATGGCTACACCTTC
TRBV6-6	TRBJ2-5	NA	NA	CASSYSTIETQYF	TGTGCCAGCAGTTACTCAACCATAGAGACCCAGTACTTC
TRBV7-8	TRBJ2-3	NA	NA	CASSLASSPTSDTQYF	TGTGCCAGCAGCTTAGCCTCTTCCCCCACATCAGATACGCAGTATTTT
TRBV20-1	TRBJ2-3	many	TRBD2	CSAKAGGYEDTQYF	TGCAGTGCTAAAGCGGGGGGCTACGAGGATACGCAGTATTTT
TRBV12-3/TRBV12-4	TRBJ2-7	NA	TRBD1	CASSSQGANEQYF	TGTGCCAGCAGTTCGCAGGGGGCTAACGAGCAGTACTTC
TRBV19	TRBJ2-1	NA	NA	CASSIAGTDYNEQFF	TGTGCCAGTAGTATAGCAGGAACAGACTACAATGAGCAGTTCTTC
TRBV20-1	TRBJ2-7	many	TRBD2	CSARGPLEAGAYEQYF	TGCAGTGCTAGGGGGCCCCTAGAAGCGGGGGCCTACGAGCAGTACTTC
TRBV28	TRBJ2-5	NA	TRBD1	CASSSRQGGTQETQYF	TGTGCCAGCAGCTCGAGACAGGGGGGGACTCAAGAGACCCAGTACTTC
TRBV12-3/TRBV12-4	TRBJ2-2	NA	NA	CASTPGTDSTGELFF	TGTGCCAGCACCCCCGGGACGGACTCCACCGGGGAGCTGTTTTTT
TRBV5-1	TRBJ2-2	NA	NA	CASGDRPNTGELFF	TGCGCCAGCGGGGACCGACCGAACACCGGGGAGCTGTTTTTT
TRBV20-1	TRBJ2-5	NA	NA	CSARGRGEETQYF	TGCAGTGCTAGGGGCAGGGGAGAAGAGACCCAGTACTTC
TRBV20-1	TRBJ2-1	once	TRBD2	CSARVGLAGSEQFF	TGCAGTGCTAGAGTGGGACTAGCGGGGTCTGAGCAGTTCTTC
TRBV4-2	TRBJ2-2	NA	NA	CAGSQVNRANTGELFF	TGTGCCGGCAGTCAAGTGAACAGGGCGAACACCGGGGAGCTGTTTTTT
TRBV20-1	TRBJ2-7	many	NA	CSASTGASYEQYF	TGCAGTGCTAGCACCGGGGCCTCCTACGAGCAGTACTTC
TRBV29-1	TRBJ1-1	NA	NA	CSVIEGSRVAFF	TGCAGCGTTATCGAGGGCAGTAGGGTTGCTTTCTTT
TRBV20-1	TRBJ1-6	NA	TRBD1	CSAAAGTGLYNSPLHF	TGCAGTGCCGCGGCCGGGACAGGCCTCTATAATTCACCCCTCCACTTT